This T cell receptor (beta chain) was observed in a study of OX40 agonist ivuxolimab in advanced cancers. At the level of the study: Patients with hepatocellular carcinoma, melanoma, renal cell or head and neck cancer made up the dose-escalation patients.

Produced via immunoSEQ multiplex PCR; TCRdb's table is partial and in-frame only. The sample has 55,000 to 70,000 clones, around 86% seen once; the top ten hold around 0.9%. Germline V gene sequence: CDR1 SGHTA, CDR2 FQGTGA. The CDR3 runs 18 residues. Losses at the gene ends were 5 bases for V and 4 bases for J; bases not matched to a gene: 17. Sequenced here: CD4+ or CD8+ T cells sorted from blood, sampled in a trial of the OX40 agonist ivuxolimab. The chain uses TRBV7-3 and TRBJ1-1; 9 bases are a match to TRBD1. The clonotype was recovered from an adult with an advanced solid tumor such as melanoma, head and neck, liver or kidney cancer. CDR3 sequence (DNA): TGTGCCAGCAGCCCAAAAAAAAGGGGGACAGGGAGAGGCACTGAAGCTTTCTTT. Residues: CASSPKKRGTGRGTEAFF.